This passage covers 14 T cell receptor beta chains from one sample sequenced in a study of T cell responses to AZD1222 COVID-19 vaccine. Assay used: immunoSEQ multiplex PCR; TCRdb lists only in-frame clones, some missing. The sample records under 150,000 clones, about 93% being singletons. The specimen comprised peripheral blood, sampled on day 0 of AZD1222 vaccination. The receptors were sampled from an adult in good health.

This chain links TRBV6-2 or TRBV6-3 with TRBJ1-5, with D hard to call. The germline V and J ends were trimmed by 1 base and 3 bases, with 7 bases remaining between them. The germline gives CDR1 MNHEY, CDR2 SVGEGT. The CDR3 spans 14 residues. The CDR3 region is CASSYFGYNQPQHF. The CDR3 DNA sequence: TGTGCCAGCAGTTACTTCGGGTACAATCAGCCCCAGCATTTT.

The chain couples TRBV13 to TRBJ2-1; 13 bases line up with TRBD2. From germline, CDR1 is PRHDT and CDR2 FYEKMQ (reference sequence). V lost 5 bases, J lost 9 bases, and 10 bases stayed unmatched. The CDR3 is made up of 16 amino acids. DNA for the CDR3: TGTGCCAGCAGCGTGGGACTAGCGGGGAAACGTCCTGAGCAGTTCTTC. This gives the protein CASSVGLAGKRPEQFF.

In this sample, this clone turned up once. The V and J genes are TRBV6-2 or TRBV6-3 and TRBJ1-1; 8 positions agree with TRBD1. After removal of 0 bases from V and 0 bases from J, the junction contained 9 bases not matched to a gene. The CDR3 runs 18 residues. From germline, CDR1 is MNHEY and CDR2 SVGEGT. Written as DNA, the CDR3 is TGTGCCAGCAGTTACTCGTTAGGACAGGGTACCTTGAACACTGAAGCTTTCTTT. Amino acids: CASSYSLGQGTLNTEAFF.

V usage is TRBV11-3 and J usage is TRBJ1-1; D is perhaps TRBD1 (5 bases). CDR3 length: 13 residues. CDR1 is SGHNT and CDR2 is YENEEA in the germline V gene. V was cut by 4 bases and J by 3 bases, with 9 bases left in between. The CDR3 bases are TGTGCCAGCAGCTCTGGGGCGGACACTGAAGCTTTCTTT. As protein: CASSSGADTEAFF.

In this sample, this clone turned up once. The chain carries TRBV3-1 (or the pseudogene TRBV3-2) and TRBJ1-1, with TRBD1 identical over 10 bases. J was trimmed by 4 bases and V by 4 bases; bases with no gene match: 3. CDR1 is LGHDT, CDR2 YNNKEL, per germline (reference sequence). This CDR3 comprises 14 residues. The CDR3 protein is CASSPRTGGTEAFF. The CDR3 region has the DNA TGTGCCAGCAGCCCCCGGACAGGGGGCACTGAAGCTTTCTTT.

V and J are TRBV2 and TRBJ2-1, with 12 bases matching TRBD2. CDR1 and CDR2 from the germline V gene are SNHLY and FYNNEI. V lost 2 bases to trimming and J lost 14 bases; unmatched junction nucleotides: 7. The CDR3 is 14 residues long. CDR3 nucleotide sequence: TGTGCCAGCAGTGAAAGCCTCCTAGCGGGGGGGAAGTTCTTC. This gives the protein CASSESLLAGGKFF.

V is TRBV5-4 and J is TRBJ1-1; maybe TRBD1 (5 bases). CDR3 length: 14 amino acids. V was clipped by 4 bases and J by 1 base, with 11 bases between them. CDR1 is SGHNT, CDR2 YYREEE, per germline (reference sequence). In DNA form, the CDR3 reads TGTGCCAGCAGCCGAGAGGGGCCGAACACTGAAGCTTTCTTT. It translates to CASSREGPNTEAFF.

The chain joins TRBV19 to TRBJ1-1, with TRBD1 as a possible D gene (5 bases). The ends were cut back, 5 bases at V and 3 bases at J, with 16 bases in the middle. The CDR3 spans 15 residues. Germline V CDR1 and CDR2: LNHDA, SQIVND (reference sequence). CDR3 sequence: CASSSGTGRDTEAFF. The DNA for the CDR3 is TGTGCCAGTAGTTCAGGGACGGGTAGGGACACTGAAGCTTTCTTT.

This sequence joins TRBV5-5 and TRBJ2-7; D ambiguous. Germline values: CDR1 SGHKS, CDR2 YYEKEE (reference sequence). The CDR3 has 13 residues. V shed 2 bases and J shed 5 bases, with 11 bases lying between them. This CDR3 is CASSFGDLNEQYF. CDR3 DNA sequence: TGTGCCAGCAGCTTTGGGGATTTAAACGAGCAGTACTTC. Looking up the rest from reference TRBV5-5 and TRBJ2-7 gives the full variable domain: DAGVTQSPTHLIKTRGQQVTLRCSPISGHKSVSWYQQVLGQGPQFIFQYYEKEERGRGNFPDRFSARQFPNYSSELNVNALLLGDSALYLCASSFGDLNEQYFGPGTRLTVT.

The chain has TRBV4-3 and TRBJ1-2; 12 nucleotides align to TRBD1. The CDR3 spans 19 residues. After removal of 0 bases from V and 3 bases from J, the junction contained 11 bases not matched to a gene. Germline V lookup: CDR1 LGHNA, CDR2 YSLEER. The CDR3 loop reads CASSQDPPGQGAIDYGYTF. DNA of the CDR3: TGCGCCAGCAGCCAAGATCCTCCGGGACAGGGGGCGATCGACTATGGCTACACCTTC.

The V gene is TRBV5-6, the J gene TRBJ1-5; tentatively, D is TRBD1 (6 bases). V lost 4 bases and J lost 2, with 10 bases in between. The CDR3 is 14 amino acids. Germline V gives CDR1 SGHDT, CDR2 YYEEEE. For the CDR3, the DNA is TGTGCCAGCAGCCGGAACAGGGGCAATCAGCCCCAGCATTTT. Amino acids: CASSRNRGNQPQHF.

The V gene is TRBV7-8, the J gene TRBJ2-2, with 11 bases that match TRBD1. V gave up 4 bases and J gave up 4 bases; unmatched junction bases: 5. CDR3 length: 16 amino acids. The germline gives CDR1 SGHVS, CDR2 FQNEAQ. CDR3 sequence: CASSSWTGGSTGELFF. The CDR3 bases are TGTGCCAGCAGCTCATGGACAGGGGGCTCCACCGGGGAGCTGTTTTTT.

The chain links TRBV9 to TRBJ2-7; possibly TRBD1 for D (5 bases). The CDR3 covers 14 residues. The V gene lost 4 bases and the J gene lost 3 bases, with 14 bases spanning the gap. Germline V gene data show CDR1 as SGDLS and CDR2 as YYNGEE. CDR3 amino acids: CASSPRRVSYEQYF. The CDR3 bases are TGTGCCAGCAGCCCCCGCAGGGTAAGCTACGAGCAGTACTTC.

As DNA, the CDR3 is TGTGCCAGTATGAGTCCTAACTATGGCTACACCTTC. It specifies CASMSPNYGYTF. The chain has TRBV19 and TRBJ1-2; D ambiguous. CDR1 and CDR2 (germline): LNHDA, SQIVND (reference sequence). V lost 7 bases, J lost 0 bases, and 6 bases lay in between. The CDR3 totals 12 residues.